The 19 T cell receptor beta chains presented below share a single source sample, sequenced in a study of cytotoxic CD8 clonotypes in ibrutinib-treated CLL listed by TCRdb under 2021. The time point label corresponds to: approximately 2 years on ibrutinib. Library method: the immunoSEQ multiplex PCR assay. Not all clones reach the TCRdb copy of this immuneACCESS table, which keeps in-frame sequences only. Checked studies attribute under half of the gap to unresolved V genes and leave the rest unexplained. The sample yields over 120,000 clones; around 76% were counted once. The top ten constitute 5% to 5.5% of the sample. Sequencing was performed on PBMCs, taken after 24 months of ibrutinib treatment. The origin of the receptors is a human donor with chronic lymphocytic leukemia.

The V and J genes are TRBV7-2 and TRBJ1-2, with 9 bases aligning to TRBD1. The CDR3 sequence is 15 residues long. CDR1 is SGHTA, CDR2 FQGNSA, per germline. The ends lost 5 bases at V and 7 bases at J; junction bases unmatched: 11. CDR3 bases: TGTGCCAGCAGCACGGGACAGGGAATTTGGCTTGGCTACACCTTC. It is translated as CASSTGQGIWLGYTF.

The chain has TRBV5-1 and TRBJ2-2; 11 bases agree with TRBD2. The CDR3 has 16 residues. V dropped 6 bases and J dropped 3; count of bases not matched to a gene: 7. Germline values: CDR1 SGHRS, CDR2 YFSETQ. CDR3 bases: TGCGCCAGCACCTCCTTAGCGGGAGGGGACACCGGGGAGCTGTTTTTT. This codes for CASTSLAGGDTGELFF.

The CDR3 here is CASSWPPPGQGYGANVLTF. The CDR3 nucleotides read TGCGCCAGCAGCTGGCCCCCCCCGGGACAGGGGTATGGGGCCAACGTCCTGACTTTC. The chain has TRBV5-1 and TRBJ2-6, with 10 bases identical to TRBD1. This CDR3 is 19 amino acids long. Germline V gene sequence: CDR1 SGHRS, CDR2 YFSETQ. V trimming: 3 bases; J trimming: 3 bases; junction bases outside the gene matches: 12.

J is TRBJ1-1 and V is TRBV7-6; 8 bases are shared with TRBD1. Germline CDR1 reads SGHVS; CDR2 reads FNYEAQ. This CDR3 contains 15 residues. V gave up 5 bases and J gave up 5 bases; unmatched junction bases: 10. The CDR3 nucleotides read TGTGCCAGCAGCGGCCAACAGGGGGTGGGTACTGAAGCTTTCTTT. Amino acids: CASSGQQGVGTEAFF.

The rearrangement uses TRBV9 and TRBJ1-4, with TRBD1 matching over 7 bases. Germline assignment: CDR1 SGDLS and CDR2 YYNGEE. With 4 bases clipped from V and 0 bases from J, the junction kept 6 bases outside the gene matches. The CDR3 consists of 16 residues. The chain's CDR3 is CASSRKGGATNEKLFF. Written as DNA, the CDR3 is TGTGCCAGCAGCCGGAAAGGGGGCGCAACTAATGAAAAACTGTTTTTT.

The chain recombines TRBV27 with TRBJ1-5; D possibly corresponds to TRBD1 (5 bases). This CDR3 is built from 13 residues. Deletions cut 3 bases from V and 4 bases from J, with 7 bases between. Germline assignment: CDR1 MNHEY and CDR2 SMNVEV (reference sequence). The CDR3 is CASSLWGNQPQHF. The CDR3 bases are TGTGCCAGCAGTTTGTGGGGGAATCAGCCCCAGCATTTT.

V is TRBV19 and J is TRBJ1-5, with TRBD1 as a possible D gene (5 bases). The ends were cut back, 0 bases at V and 3 bases at J, with 12 bases in the middle. CDR1 and CDR2 from the germline V gene are LNHDA and SQIVND (reference sequence). The CDR3 covers 16 residues. The chain's CDR3 is CASSIDRGEVNQPQHF. As DNA, the CDR3 is TGTGCCAGTAGTATAGATCGAGGGGAGGTCAATCAGCCCCAGCATTTT.

V and J are TRBV18 and TRBJ1-6; the D is unclear. The CDR3 extends over 14 amino acids. Trimming took off 2 bases at V and 5 bases at J, with 7 bases between the two ends. Per germline, CDR1 KGHSH and CDR2 LQKENI. For the CDR3, the DNA is TGTGCCAGCTCACCAGGGCGGAATAATTCACCCCTCCACTTT. Its translation: CASSPGRNNSPLHF.

The V and J genes are TRBV19 and TRBJ1-1; TRBD1 might be the D (6 bases). Germline-derived CDR1 and CDR2 are LNHDA and SQIVND (reference sequence). The CDR3 covers 15 residues. V was trimmed by 3 bases and J by 3 bases, leaving 14 bases between them. In nucleotides, the CDR3 is TGTGCCAGTAGTATGGGGGGGCAGGTCGACACTGAAGCTTTCTTT. This gives the protein CASSMGGQVDTEAFF.

V gene TRBV6-9 combines with J gene TRBJ2-1, with 10 bases aligning to TRBD2. The V and J ends lost 10 bases and 5 bases, in that order; junction bases with no gene match: 8. This CDR3 comprises 14 residues. The germline V gene encodes CDR1 MNHGY and CDR2 SVAAGI. CDR3 sequence: CATPSGSLNNEQFF. The CDR3 DNA reads TGTGCCACCCCTAGCGGGAGCCTTAACAATGAGCAGTTCTTC.

CDR3 nucleotide sequence: TGCGCCAGCAGGCCCCAGGGGAGCTCCTACGAGCAGTACTTC. This translates into CASRPQGSSYEQYF. The chain combines TRBV5-1 with TRBJ2-7; a possible D gene is TRBD1 (6 bases). The CDR3 has 14 residues. The germline V and J ends were trimmed by 5 bases and 0 bases, with 12 bases remaining between them. CDR1 SGHRS and CDR2 YFSETQ come from the germline V gene. Filled out from reference TRBV5-1 and TRBJ2-7, the complete variable domain reads KAGVTQTPRYLIKTRGQQVTLSCSPISGHRSVSWYQQTPGQGLQFLFEYFSETQRNKGNFPGRFSGRQFSNSRSEMNVSTLELGDSALYLCASRPQGSSYEQYFGPGTRLTVT.

The chain is built from TRBV5-1 and TRBJ1-2; no definite D call. The CDR3 is 13 amino acids. V gave up 4 bases and J gave up 2 bases, with 9 bases separating them. The germline CDR1 and CDR2 sequences are SGHRS and YFSETQ. The CDR3 loop is CASSPSLNYGYTF. The CDR3 DNA follows: TGCGCCAGCAGCCCCAGTCTAAACTATGGCTACACCTTC.

This clone was recorded at least ten times. J is TRBJ2-1 and V is TRBV6-6; tentative D call: TRBD2 (5 bases). Trimming removed 6 bases from V and 0 bases from J, with 12 bases in between. Germline assignment: CDR1 MNHNY and CDR2 SVGAGI (reference sequence). This CDR3 region has 15 residues. The CDR3 nucleotides read TGTGCCAGCAGCGGGGTCGTGAGCTCCTACAATGAGCAGTTCTTC. This codes for CASSGVVSSYNEQFF.

The chain employs TRBV7-9 and TRBJ2-3; no definite D call. V lost 4 bases and J lost 2, with 10 bases in between. Germline CDR1 is SEHNR and CDR2 is FQNEAQ (reference sequence). The CDR3 covers 14 residues. CDR3 nucleotides: TGTGCCAGCAGCTCAGCCGGGTACACAGATACGCAGTATTTT. Translation gives CASSSAGYTDTQYF.

V and J are TRBV28 and TRBJ2-3; 7 bases match TRBD2. Germline CDR1 is MDHEN and CDR2 is SYDVKM. The V segment lost 7 bases and the J segment 4 bases; nucleotides outside the gene matches: 8. The CDR3 length is 14 residues. The CDR3 sequence: CASTTGRVPDTQYF. CDR3 DNA sequence: TGTGCCAGCACTACGGGGAGGGTTCCAGATACGCAGTATTTT.

This clone has a handful of counts. This chain joins TRBV30 and TRBJ2-5, with TRBD2 identical over 8 bases. The ends lost 5 bases at V and 4 bases at J; junction bases unmatched: 9. Germline loops: CDR1 GTSNPN, CDR2 SVGIG (reference sequence). This CDR3 comprises 14 residues. This CDR3 reads CAWGHGGAGETQYF. DNA of the CDR3: TGTGCCTGGGGCCACGGGGGGGCCGGAGAGACCCAGTACTTC.

This clone was recorded only once. CDR3 amino acids: CASSTRVQSGTDTQYF. In DNA, the CDR3 is TGTGCCAGCAGCACGCGGGTGCAGTCTGGCACAGATACGCAGTATTTT. The chain carries TRBV7-9 and TRBJ2-3; D possibly corresponds to TRBD2 (5 bases). The CDR3 has 16 amino acids. Germline V gives CDR1 SEHNR, CDR2 FQNEAQ (reference sequence). The ends were cut back, 5 bases at V and 1 base at J, with 16 bases in the middle. The full variable domain, in which reference TRBV7-9 and TRBJ2-3 provide the parts outside the CDR3, is DTGVSQNPRHKITKRGQNVTFRCDPISEHNRLYWYRQTLGQGPEFLTYFQNEAQLEKSRLLSDRFSAERPKGSFSTLEIQRTEQGDSAMYLCASSTRVQSGTDTQYFGPGTRLTVL.

Concerning this clone itself: Distinct nucleotide sequences in the sample also encode this CDR3. The rearrangement uses TRBV10-3 and TRBJ1-6; D is possibly TRBD1 (5 bases). Between the trimmed V and J ends, which lost 6 bases and 0 bases, there was a span of 9 bases. There are 15 residues in the CDR3. Germline CDR1 reads ENHRY; CDR2 reads SYGVKD. CDR3 in DNA: TGTGCCATCAGCGCAGGGAGCTCCTATAATTCACCCCTCCACTTT. Translating gives CAISAGSSYNSPLHF.

This chain joins TRBV28 and TRBJ2-3, with D unclear. V lost 3 bases and J lost 7, with 11 bases in between. The CDR3 length is 13 residues. Germline CDR1 is MDHEN and CDR2 is SYDVKM. Here the CDR3 reads CASSLPGINTQYF. CDR3 DNA sequence: TGTGCCAGCAGTTTGCCCGGCATAAATACGCAGTATTTT. The entire variable domain, with the rest obtained from reference TRBV28 and TRBJ2-3, is as follows: DVKVTQSSRYLVKRTGEKVFLECVQDMDHENMFWYRQDPGLGLRLIYFSYDVKMKEKGDIPEGYSVSREKKERFSLILESASTNQTSMYLCASSLPGINTQYFGPGTRLTVL.